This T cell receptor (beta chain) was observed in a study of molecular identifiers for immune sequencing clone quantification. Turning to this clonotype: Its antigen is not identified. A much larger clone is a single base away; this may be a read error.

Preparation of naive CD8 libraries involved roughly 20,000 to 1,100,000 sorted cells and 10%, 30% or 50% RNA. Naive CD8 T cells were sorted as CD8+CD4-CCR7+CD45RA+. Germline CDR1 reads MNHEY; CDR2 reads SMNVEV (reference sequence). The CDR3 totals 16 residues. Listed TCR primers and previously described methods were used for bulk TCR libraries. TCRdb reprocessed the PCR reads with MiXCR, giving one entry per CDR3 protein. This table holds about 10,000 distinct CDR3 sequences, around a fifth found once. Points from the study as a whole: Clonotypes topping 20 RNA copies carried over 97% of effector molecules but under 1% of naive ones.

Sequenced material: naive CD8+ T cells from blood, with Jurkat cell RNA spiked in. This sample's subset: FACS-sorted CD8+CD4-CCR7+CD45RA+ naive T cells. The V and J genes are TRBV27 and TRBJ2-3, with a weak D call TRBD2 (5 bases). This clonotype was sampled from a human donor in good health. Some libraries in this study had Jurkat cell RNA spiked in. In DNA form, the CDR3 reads TGTGCCAGCAGTGTCGGACTCTCCCGGACCACAGATGCGCAGTATTTT. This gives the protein CASSVGLSRTTDAQYF.